These 6 T cell receptor beta chains originate from one sample sequenced in a study of T cell repertoires in cytomegalovirus infection. From the reads, TCRdb called clonotypes with MiXCR, one entry per CDR3 protein. The repertoire holds approximately 500,000 distinct CDR3 sequences, with about 11% as singletons. The source material was PBMCs. The receptors derive from a human donor in good health (CMV status not recorded). Some clones in this sample may be carry-over from other donors' samples.

This clonotype was recorded many times. V and J are TRBV12-3 or TRBV12-4 and TRBJ1-5; the D gene is possibly TRBD1 (5 bases). The V end lost 2 bases, the J end lost 7 bases, and 9 bases lay between the germline ends. The CDR3 extends over 13 amino acids. The CDR3 DNA reads TGTGCCAGCAGTTTATCGGGGGAACAGCCCCAGCATTTT. It is translated as CASSLSGEQPQHF.

J is TRBJ2-7 and V is TRBV7-9; D may be TRBD1 (5 bases). The length of the CDR3 is 12 residues. CDR1 is SEHNR, CDR2 FQNEAQ, per germline (reference sequence). V gave up 5 bases and J gave up 5 bases, with 10 bases separating them. Here the CDR3 reads CASSSQGDEQYF. The CDR3 DNA reads TGTGCCAGCAGCAGCCAGGGCGACGAGCAGTACTTC.

V gene TRBV5-4 combines with J gene TRBJ2-1, with TRBD2 identical over 8 bases. After removal of 4 bases from V and 0 bases from J, the junction contained 12 bases not matched to a gene. This CDR3 comprises 18 residues. Germline loops: CDR1 SGHNT, CDR2 YYREEE (reference sequence). The DNA for the CDR3 is TGTGCCAGCAGCCCGGGGGGGGTAGCGGGTAGCTCCTACAATGAGCAGTTCTTC. It is translated as CASSPGGVAGSSYNEQFF.

This clonotype was detected ten times or more. The chain combines TRBV29-1 with TRBJ1-1, with 8 bases matching TRBD1. Trimming at V came to 5 bases and at J to 5 bases, leaving 1 base not matched to a gene. The CDR3 runs to 11 residues. The V gene's germline CDR1 is SQVTM and CDR2 ANQGSEA. As DNA, the CDR3 is TGCAGCGTTACAGGGGGGACTGAAGCTTTCTTT. Translating it yields CSVTGGTEAFF.

Only a few counts were recorded for this clonotype. The DNA for the CDR3 is TGTGCCAGCAGTTCACTAGCGGGGGTTACAGATACGCAGTATTTT. Translating it yields CASSSLAGVTDTQYF. This chain uses TRBV6-1 with TRBJ2-3; 11 bases align to TRBD2. Germline values: CDR1 MNHNS, CDR2 SASEGT. With V trimmed by 5 bases and J by 3 bases, 4 bases remained unmatched. The CDR3 contains 15 residues.

This clonotype was counted ten times or more. The chain combines TRBV7-3 with TRBJ2-5, with no clear D. Between the trimmed V and J ends, which lost 4 bases and 2 bases, there was a span of 5 bases. The CDR3 runs to 12 residues. Germline values: CDR1 SGHTA, CDR2 FQGTGA. For the CDR3, the DNA is TGTGCCAGCAGCTCGGATCAAGAGACCCAGTACTTC. Amino acids: CASSSDQETQYF.